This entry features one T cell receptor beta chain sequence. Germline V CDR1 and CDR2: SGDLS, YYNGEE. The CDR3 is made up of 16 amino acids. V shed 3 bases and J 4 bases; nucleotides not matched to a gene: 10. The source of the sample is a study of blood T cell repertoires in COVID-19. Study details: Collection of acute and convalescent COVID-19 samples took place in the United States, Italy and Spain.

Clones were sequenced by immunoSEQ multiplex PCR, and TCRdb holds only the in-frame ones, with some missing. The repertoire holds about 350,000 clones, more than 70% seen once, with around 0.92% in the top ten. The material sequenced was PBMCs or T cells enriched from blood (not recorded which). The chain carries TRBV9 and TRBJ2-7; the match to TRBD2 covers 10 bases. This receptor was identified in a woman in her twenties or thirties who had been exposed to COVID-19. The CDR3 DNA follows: TGTGCCAGCAGCGGGGATCTAGCGGGAGCACCGTACGAGCAGTACTTC. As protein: CASSGDLAGAPYEQYF.